This record covers a single T cell receptor beta chain. No antigen is known for it. If patients had autoimmune disease history or systemic immunosuppression, they were excluded. This sample is part of a study of OX40 agonist ivuxolimab in advanced cancers. Findings and caveats of the study: Among expanded peripheral T cells, antigen specificity went undetermined.

TCRdb keeps only in-frame clones here, not all; method: immunoSEQ multiplex PCR. The sample lists roughly 90,000 clones, approximately 94% seen once, with 2% to 3% in the top ten. Germline assignment: CDR1 SNHLY and CDR2 FYNNEI. Trimming took 6 bases from V and 12 from J; bases not matched to a gene: 4. The CDR3 sequence is 10 residues long. The material sequenced was CD4+ or CD8+ T cells sorted from blood, taken in a trial of the OX40 agonist ivuxolimab. The chain is built from TRBV2 and TRBJ2-5; TRBD2 matches 7 bases. This TCR was recovered from an adult with an advanced solid tumor such as melanoma, head and neck, liver or kidney cancer. CDR3 sequence (DNA): TGTGCCAGCAGAGAGGGAGGGGAGTACTTC. Translated, it gives CASREGGEYF.